This is a list of T cell receptor beta chains from one sample in a study of T cell repertoires in cytomegalovirus infection. MiXCR was run by TCRdb on the reads, yielding one entry per CDR3 protein. The table includes hundreds of thousands of distinct CDR3 sequences, under 40% detected once. Sequencing was performed on PBMCs. These receptors originate from a human donor in good health (CMV status not recorded). Some clones in this sample may be carry-over from other donors' samples. Both conserved end residues are part of each CDR3. A D gene is named only where the DNA matches it firmly. Clone size appears in some rows only: once, few, many, or a class for an expanded clone.

>TRBJ2-3|few|TRBV6-1|TRBD2
CASSELAGEWTDTQYF
TGTGCCAGCAGTGAACTAGCGGGGGAATGGACAGATACGCAGTATTTT
>TRBJ1-2|few|TRBV28|NA
CASGGTGYTF
TGTGCCAGTGGGGGGACAGGCTACACCTTC
>TRBJ2-1|NA|TRBV12-3/TRBV12-4|TRBD1
CATAIGQGTYNEQFF
TGTGCCACCGCTATAGGACAGGGGACCTACAATGAGCAGTTCTTC
>TRBJ1-5|few|TRBV2|NA
CASSESGQVNQPQHF
TGTGCCAGCAGTGAATCGGGCCAGGTCAATCAGCCCCAGCATTTT
>TRBJ2-7|NA|TRBV27|NA
CASSPTPPRGGFEQYF
TGTGCCAGCAGTCCAACCCCCCCCAGGGGAGGGTTCGAGCAGTACTTC
>TRBJ1-2|few|TRBV15|NA
CATSRNRVEGYTF
TGTGCCACCAGCAGAAACAGGGTAGAAGGCTACACCTTC
>TRBJ1-1|NA|TRBV19|NA
CASSIDNTGEAFF
TGTGCCAGTAGTATAGATAACACGGGAGAAGCTTTCTTT
>TRBJ1-1|NA|TRBV12-3/TRBV12-4|NA
CASSQLQRAEAFF
TGTGCCAGCAGTCAACTACAGAGAGCTGAAGCTTTCTTT
>TRBJ2-5|few|TRBV15|NA
CATSRDTGETQYF
TGTGCCACCAGCAGAGATACGGGGGAGACCCAGTACTTC
>TRBJ1-1|NA|TRBV7-9|NA
CASSPHIDTEAFF
TGTGCCAGCAGCCCCCACATAGACACTGAAGCTTTCTTT
>TRBJ1-5|NA|TRBV6-5|TRBD1
CASSYSVIGQGSQPQHF
TGTGCCAGCAGTTACTCGGTCATAGGACAGGGGAGCCAGCCCCAGCATTTT
>TRBJ2-1|few|TRBV28|NA
CASSTGVGQFF
TGTGCCAGCAGTACGGGTGTGGGGCAGTTCTTC
>TRBJ1-5|NA|TRBV2|TRBD1
CARGDRDRVGQPQHF
TGTGCCAGGGGCGACCGGGACAGGGTTGGGCAGCCCCAGCATTTT
>TRBJ2-7|NA|TRBV11-1|TRBD1
CAGSLLGQGATNEQYF
TGTGCCGGCAGCTTGCTGGGACAGGGGGCGACCAACGAGCAGTACTTC
>TRBJ2-7|NA|TRBV6-2/TRBV6-3|NA
CASSPDIRSFYEQYF
TGTGCCAGCAGTCCAGACATAAGGAGTTTCTACGAGCAGTACTTC
>TRBJ1-1|NA|TRBV19|TRBD1
CASSIGTGEYSMNTEAFF
TGTGCCAGTAGTATTGGGACAGGGGAATACTCCATGAACACTGAAGCTTTCTTT
>TRBJ2-3|NA|TRBV28|NA
CASSSRVFGKDTQYF
TGTGCCAGCAGTTCGCGAGTTTTCGGTAAAGATACGCAGTATTTT
>TRBJ2-7|many|TRBV6-2/TRBV6-3|TRBD2
CASSFGLAGGVTYEQYF
TGTGCCAGCAGTTTCGGACTAGCGGGAGGAGTTACCTACGAGCAGTACTTC
>TRBJ2-2|few|TRBV2|TRBD1
CASSDGDRGVTGELFF
TGTGCCAGCAGTGACGGCGACAGGGGTGTCACCGGGGAGCTGTTTTTT
>TRBJ2-2|NA|TRBV7-2|NA
CASSLAVGDTVELFF
TGTGCCAGCAGCTTAGCGGTCGGGGATACCGTGGAGCTGTTTTTT
>TRBJ1-1|NA|TRBV12-3/TRBV12-4|TRBD1
CASRLDRTTEAFF
TGTGCCAGCAGGCTGGACAGGACCACTGAAGCTTTCTTT
>TRBJ1-2|many|TRBV7-2|NA
CASSLEVDRSYGYTF
TGTGCCAGCAGCTTAGAGGTAGACAGATCCTATGGCTACACCTTC
>TRBJ2-1|few|TRBV5-6|NA
CASNGGVYNEQFF
TGTGCCAGCAACGGCGGGGTTTACAATGAGCAGTTCTTC
>TRBJ2-7|NA|TRBV7-9|NA
CAISSYLFVHEQYF
TGTGCCATCAGCTCCTACCTCTTCGTCCACGAACAGTACTTC
>TRBJ2-1|many|TRBV7-2|TRBD1
CASSQGKGANEQFF
TGTGCCAGCAGCCAAGGGAAGGGGGCCAATGAGCAGTTCTTC
>TRBJ2-3|NA|TRBV3-1|NA
CASTQTAPGGEPNF
TGTGCCAGCACCCAAACCGCCCCAGGCGGGGAGCCCAATTTT
>TRBJ1-2|few|TRBV5-6|TRBD1
CASSPYSGQGNGYTF
TGTGCCAGCAGCCCATACTCGGGACAGGGGAATGGCTACACCTTC
>TRBJ1-2|few|TRBV28|TRBD1
CASSLSTAGQIYGYTF
TGTGCCAGCAGTTTATCGACGGCGGGACAGATCTATGGCTACACCTTC
>TRBJ1-4|few|TRBV12-3/TRBV12-4|NA
CASSFLSTNEKLFF
TGTGCCAGCAGTTTTTTGTCAACTAATGAAAAACTGTTTTTT
>TRBJ1-2|many|TRBV14|NA
CASAPGETKGGYTF
TGTGCCAGCGCACCGGGGGAAACAAAGGGTGGCTACACCTTC
>TRBJ2-1|NA|TRBV7-8|TRBD2
CASSRALAGAVYNEQFF
TGTGCCAGCAGCCGGGCGCTAGCGGGAGCCGTCTACAATGAGCAGTTCTTC
>TRBJ2-7|NA|TRBV29-1|NA
CSALEGAEQYF
TGCAGCGCCCTTGAAGGGGCCGAGCAGTACTTC
>TRBJ2-7|NA|TRBV29-1|NA
CSAGTARSYEQYF
TGCAGCGCCGGGACTGCGCGCTCCTACGAGCAGTACTTC
>TRBJ1-1|NA|TRBV28|NA
CASTATGWNTEAFF
TGTGCCAGCACGGCGACAGGCTGGAACACTGAAGCTTTCTTT
>TRBJ2-1|NA|TRBV7-2|NA
CANSQSLGSSYNEQFF
TGTGCCAACAGCCAGAGCTTGGGGAGCTCCTACAATGAGCAGTTCTTC
>TRBJ2-7|NA|TRBV19|TRBD2
CASSITSGSYEQYF
TGTGCCAGTAGTATAACTAGCGGGAGCTACGAGCAGTACTTC
>TRBJ1-1|NA|TRBV4-1|TRBD1
CASSPHLPTGLMNTEAFF
TGCGCCAGCAGCCCACACCTCCCGACAGGGCTTATGAACACTGAAGCTTTCTTT
>TRBJ2-7|NA|TRBV2|TRBD1
CASLGTAYEQYF
TGTGCCAGCCTCGGGACAGCCTACGAGCAGTACTTC
>TRBJ1-1|NA|TRBV19|NA
CASSHSTTTEAFF
TGTGCCAGTAGTCACAGTACGACCACTGAAGCTTTCTTT
>TRBJ2-7|NA|TRBV7-3|NA
CAGSLYGRAEQYF
TGTGCCGGCAGCTTATACGGTAGGGCCGAGCAGTACTTC
>TRBJ1-3|few|TRBV5-1|NA
CASRYYSDGNTIYF
TGCGCCAGCAGGTACTATTCGGACGGAAACACCATATATTTT
>TRBJ1-5|NA|TRBV5-1|NA
CASSLEPGDNQPQHF
TGCGCCAGCAGCTTGGAGCCAGGGGACAATCAGCCCCAGCATTTT
>TRBJ1-3|NA|TRBV6-1|NA
CASRGTMGPGNTIYF
TGTGCCAGCAGGGGCACAATGGGGCCAGGAAACACCATATATTTT
>TRBJ2-1|NA|TRBV7-9|TRBD1
CASSPGQGDVDEQFF
TGTGCCAGCAGCCCCGGACAGGGCGATGTCGATGAGCAGTTCTTC
>TRBJ1-3|NA|TRBV7-1|TRBD1
CASSTRQGAGNTIYF
TGTGCCAGCAGCACGAGACAGGGGGCTGGAAACACCATATATTTT
>TRBJ2-3|few|TRBV19|NA
CASSPGAMRGAADTQYF
TGTGCCAGTAGTCCGGGGGCGATGCGGGGAGCAGCAGATACGCAGTATTTT
>TRBJ2-7|few|TRBV4-1|NA
CASRGIGADPYEQYF
TGCGCCAGCAGGGGTATAGGGGCAGATCCCTACGAGCAGTACTTC
>TRBJ1-2|few|TRBV6-5|NA
CASSYLRVSGYTF
TGTGCCAGCAGTTACTTGAGGGTTTCTGGCTACACCTTC
>TRBJ1-4|many|TRBV7-8|NA
CASSPRDTRREKLFF
TGTGCCAGCAGCCCCCGGGACACCCGCAGGGAAAAACTGTTTTTT
>TRBJ1-1|NA|TRBV20-1|NA
CSVPTWNTEAFF
TGCAGTGTTCCGACTTGGAACACTGAAGCTTTCTTT
>TRBJ1-6|few|TRBV12-3/TRBV12-4|NA
CASSSGPDRYNSPLHF
TGTGCCAGCAGTTCCGGACCGGACAGATATAATTCACCCCTCCACTTT
>TRBJ1-1|NA|TRBV5-6|NA
CASSPPNGGSYTEAFF
TGTGCCAGCAGCCCACCAAACGGGGGGAGCTACACTGAAGCTTTCTTT
>TRBJ1-6|NA|TRBV27|NA
CASSLGVLGSPLHF
TGTGCCAGCAGCCTAGGGGTCTTAGGCTCACCCCTCCACTTT
>TRBJ2-6|once|TRBV5-1|NA
CASSQQRSGANVLTF
TGCGCCAGCAGCCAACAGCGCTCTGGGGCCAACGTCCTGACTTTC
>TRBJ2-7|few|TRBV5-6|TRBD1
CASSLLTGTGGNEQYF
TGTGCCAGCAGCTTACTTACCGGGACAGGGGGAAACGAGCAGTACTTC
>TRBJ1-5|few|TRBV7-4|NA
CASTLEGTDQPQHF
TGTGCCAGCACCTTGGAGGGGACCGATCAGCCCCAGCATTTT
>TRBJ2-7|NA|TRBV20-1|NA
CSARGGGNLYEQYF
TGCAGTGCTAGAGGGGGGGGCAACCTATACGAGCAGTACTTC